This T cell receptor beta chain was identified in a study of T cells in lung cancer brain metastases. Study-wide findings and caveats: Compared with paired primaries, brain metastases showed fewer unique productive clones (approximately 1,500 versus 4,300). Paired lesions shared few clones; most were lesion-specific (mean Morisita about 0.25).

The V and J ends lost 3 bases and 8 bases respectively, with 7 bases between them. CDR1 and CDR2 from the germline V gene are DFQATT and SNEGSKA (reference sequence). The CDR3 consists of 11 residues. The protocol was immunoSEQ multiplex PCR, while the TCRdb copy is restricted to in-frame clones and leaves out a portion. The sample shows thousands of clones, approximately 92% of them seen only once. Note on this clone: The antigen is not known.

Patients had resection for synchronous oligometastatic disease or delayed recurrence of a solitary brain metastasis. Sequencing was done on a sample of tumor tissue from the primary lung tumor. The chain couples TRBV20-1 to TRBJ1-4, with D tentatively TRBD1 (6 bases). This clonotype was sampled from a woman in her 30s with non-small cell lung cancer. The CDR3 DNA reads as TGCAGTGCTAGGCAGGGGGAAAAACTGTTTTTT. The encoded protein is CSARQGEKLFF.